One and the same sample provided the 9 T cell receptor beta chains below, sequenced in a study of T cell responses to AZD1222 COVID-19 vaccine. The table came from immunoSEQ multiplex PCR; TCRdb's copy has only in-frame clones and leaves some out. The sample lists 73,000 or so clones, 75% to 85% occurring once. Specimen: peripheral blood, collected on day 0 of AZD1222 vaccination. The receptor set was obtained from an adult in good health.

CDR3 in DNA: TGTGCCAGCAGCTTAGTGGGGGGAGGCGATGGCTACACCTTC. Its protein is CASSLVGGGDGYTF. The rearrangement links TRBV7-2 to TRBJ1-2, with D tentatively TRBD1 (5 bases). This CDR3 is built from 14 residues. Germline CDR1 is SGHTA and CDR2 is FQGNSA. Trimming removed 1 base from V and 6 bases from J, with 12 bases in between.

This clone was seen a single time. One end of the junction fails to match germline, which may point to a read error. Within the sample, other DNA sequences also encode this same CDR3. The genes are TRBV7-9 and TRBJ2-7; 9 nucleotides match TRBD1. The CDR3 runs to 15 residues. Germline V gene data show CDR1 as SEHNR and CDR2 as FQNEAQ (reference sequence). This CDR3 reads CASSPPFRTGDEQYF. The CDR3 DNA follows: TGTGCCAGCAGCCCCCCATTCCGGACAGGGGACGAGCAATACTTC.

The chain carries TRBV11-3 and TRBJ1-1; D unclear. There are 16 residues in the CDR3. The germline CDR1 and CDR2 sequences are SGHNT and YENEEA. Trimming took 4 bases from V and 0 from J, leaving 15 bases between them. The CDR3 here is CASSSAGKGMNTEAFF. CDR3 DNA sequence: TGTGCCAGCAGCTCGGCGGGGAAAGGTATGAACACTGAAGCTTTCTTT.

The gene calls are TRBV5-1 and TRBJ2-1, with TRBD2 matching 11 bases. J gave up 7 bases and V 0 bases, and 3 bases lay outside the gene matches. This CDR3 comprises 15 residues. The germline V gene encodes CDR1 SGHRS and CDR2 YFSETQ. The DNA for the CDR3 is TGCGCCAGCAGCTTGGTTAGCGGGGGGGCGAATGAGCAGTTCTTC. Its translation is CASSLVSGGANEQFF.

The chain is built from TRBV28 and TRBJ1-2; 7 positions agree with TRBD1. The germline CDR1 and CDR2 sequences are MDHEN and SYDVKM. The J segment lost 1 base and the V segment lost 8 bases, leaving 4 bases of the junction unmatched. This CDR3 comprises 13 residues. CDR3 DNA sequence: TGTGCCAGCCGGGACAGCCGTAACTATGGCTACACCTTC. Translated: CASRDSRNYGYTF.

This chain uses TRBV5-6 with TRBJ1-2; D is unclear. CDR3 length: 13 residues. Deletions cut 2 bases from V and 1 base from J, with 6 bases between. Germline V CDR1 and CDR2: SGHDT, YYEEEE. The CDR3 loop is CASSLTDNYGYTF. CDR3 in DNA: TGTGCCAGCAGCTTAACAGATAACTATGGCTACACCTTC.

This chain uses TRBV25-1 with TRBJ2-7, with 9 nucleotides matching TRBD1. CDR1 and CDR2 from the germline V gene are MGHDK and SYGVNS. V shed 4 bases and J 5 bases; nucleotides not matched to a gene: 9. The CDR3 spans 15 residues. Here the CDR3 reads CASSAMTGGDDEQYF. In nucleotides, the CDR3 is TGTGCCAGCAGTGCCATGACAGGGGGGGACGACGAGCAGTACTTC.

This clone was seen a handful of times. V usage is TRBV27 and J usage is TRBJ1-1, with 7 bases fitting TRBD1. CDR3 length: 13 residues. Germline trimming cut 8 bases from V and 6 bases from J; bases unmatched to any gene: 9. The germline V gene encodes CDR1 MNHEY and CDR2 SMNVEV (reference sequence). CDR3: CASRTGGKPEAFF. DNA for the CDR3: TGTGCCAGCCGGACAGGAGGAAAGCCTGAAGCTTTCTTT.

The genes are TRBV7-2 and TRBJ1-2, with D uncertain. V was clipped by 2 bases and J by 7 bases, with 14 bases between them. Germline assignment: CDR1 SGHTA and CDR2 FQGNSA. This CDR3 contains 14 residues. CDR3: CASSLRESIGGYTF. In DNA form, the CDR3 reads TGTGCCAGCAGCTTAAGAGAATCGATAGGTGGCTACACCTTC.